Below, 12 T cell receptor beta chains from the same sample are listed, as sequenced in a study of blood T cell repertoires in COVID-19. The repertoire was sequenced with immunoSEQ multiplex PCR; TCRdb's copy has only in-frame clones and lacks some. Among around 300,000 clones listed, 70% to 90% were seen once. The specimen was peripheral blood. The receptors derive from a woman in her seventies with acute or convalescent COVID-19.

J is TRBJ2-3 and V is TRBV5-6, with D perhaps TRBD2 (6 bases). CDR1 and CDR2 (germline): SGHDT, YYEEEE. V lost 2 bases and J 8 bases, leaving 12 bases between the germline ends. The CDR3 extends over 13 amino acids. This CDR3 is CASSFSSEGTQYF. DNA for the CDR3: TGTGCCAGCAGCTTCTCCTCGGAGGGTACGCAGTATTTT.

The chain uses TRBV19 and TRBJ2-4; maybe TRBD2 (6 bases). The CDR3 runs to 14 residues. The V end was cut by 1 base, the J end by 9 bases, with 13 bases between. CDR1 and CDR2 from the germline V gene are LNHDA and SQIVND (reference sequence). The CDR3 DNA reads as TGTGCCAGTAGTATAGCTGGAGGGGTCGGCATTCAGTACTTC. This sequence encodes CASSIAGGVGIQYF.

This chain joins TRBV11-2 and TRBJ2-1; TRBD1 aligns across 11 bases. The length of the CDR3 is 17 residues. Germline CDR1 SGHAT, CDR2 FQNNGV. The trim removed 4 bases at V and 5 bases at J, leaving 10 bases unmatched. Here the CDR3 reads CASSYITGQGVHNEQFF. In DNA, the CDR3 is TGTGCCAGCAGCTATATTACGGGACAGGGGGTTCACAATGAGCAGTTCTTC.

The chain is built from TRBV18 and TRBJ1-2; 10 bases map to TRBD1. With 4 bases clipped from V and 3 bases from J, the junction kept 8 bases outside the gene matches. The germline CDR1 and CDR2 sequences are KGHSH and LQKENI. The CDR3 runs to 16 residues. The CDR3 loop is CASSQFRQGADYGYTF. CDR3 in DNA: TGTGCCAGCTCACAATTTAGACAGGGGGCCGACTATGGCTACACCTTC.

V gene TRBV28 combines with J gene TRBJ2-5; tentative D call: TRBD2 (6 bases). This CDR3 contains 12 residues. Trimming removed 6 bases at V and 5 bases at J, with 10 bases between. Germline V gene sequence: CDR1 MDHEN, CDR2 SYDVKM. The CDR3 DNA reads as TGTGCCAGCAGCGCGGGGAAGGAGACCCAGTACTTC. Amino acids: CASSAGKETQYF. Full variable domain (rest looked up from reference TRBV28 and TRBJ2-5): DVKVTQSSRYLVKRTGEKVFLECVQDMDHENMFWYRQDPGLGLRLIYFSYDVKMKEKGDIPEGYSVSREKKERFSLILESASTNQTSMYLCASSAGKETQYFGPGTRLLVL.

This clone was observed once. The chain has TRBV19 and TRBJ1-5; 10 bases match TRBD1. V was clipped by 4 bases and J by 7 bases; unmatched bases: 10. The CDR3 has 16 residues. Germline V lookup: CDR1 LNHDA, CDR2 SQIVND (reference sequence). CDR3 region: CASSKPWTGGQQPQHF. The CDR3 nucleotides are TGTGCCAGTAGTAAGCCTTGGACAGGGGGTCAACAGCCCCAGCATTTT.

The chain recombines TRBV7-9 with TRBJ1-2; 7 bases fit TRBD1. Germline trimming cut 5 bases from V and 2 bases from J; bases unmatched to any gene: 5. Germline CDR1 reads SEHNR; CDR2 reads FQNEAQ (reference sequence). The CDR3 has 14 residues. The CDR3 is CASSPADRNYGYTF. CDR3 bases: TGTGCCAGCAGCCCAGCGGACAGGAACTATGGCTACACCTTC.

This CDR3 is CASGAGGRRRDNEQFF. CDR3 bases: TGTGCCAGCGGAGCGGGGGGGCGTAGGAGAGACAATGAGCAGTTCTTC. The V and J genes are TRBV5-4 and TRBJ2-1, with 10 bases matching TRBD2. Germline CDR1 is SGHNT and CDR2 is YYREEE (reference sequence). The trim removed 7 bases at V and 5 bases at J, leaving 12 bases unmatched. The CDR3 totals 16 residues.

J is TRBJ1-5 and V is TRBV19; D is possibly TRBD1 (6 bases). V lost 3 bases and J 6 bases, leaving 18 bases between the germline ends. This CDR3 spans 16 amino acids. Per germline, CDR1 LNHDA and CDR2 SQIVND (reference sequence). As DNA, the CDR3 is TGTGCCAGTAGTATGGTGTCGGGGGGCGGGGGTCAGCCCCAGCATTTT. This codes for CASSMVSGGGGQPQHF.

The chain employs TRBV5-8 and TRBJ1-2; D unresolved. The CDR3 length is 14 residues. The germline gives CDR1 SGHTS, CDR2 YDEGEE. Trimming shortened V by 0 bases and J by 4 bases, and 10 bases separated the two germline ends. The CDR3 protein is CASSLERQGYGYTF. The CDR3 coding sequence is TGTGCCAGCAGCTTGGAGAGACAAGGCTATGGCTACACCTTC.

The chain uses TRBV3-1 (or the pseudogene TRBV3-2) and TRBJ2-7; 7 positions agree with TRBD2. The CDR3 contains 15 residues. The germline CDR1 and CDR2 sequences are LGHDT and YNNKEL (reference sequence). V shed 1 base, J shed 1 base, and the junction held 4 bases outside the gene matches. The CDR3 protein is CASSQGWEGSYEQYF. The CDR3 DNA is TGTGCCAGCAGCCAAGGATGGGAGGGGTCCTACGAGCAGTACTTC.

This rearrangement joins TRBV2 to TRBJ1-6; 7 nucleotides match TRBD1. Germline assignment: CDR1 SNHLY and CDR2 FYNNEI. The CDR3 extends over 15 amino acids. The junction had 7 bases not matched to a gene; V was cut back by 6 bases and J by 5 bases. CDR3 DNA sequence: TGTGCCAGCAGAGTATCCGGGACAGATAATTCACCCCTCCACTTT. Translation: CASRVSGTDNSPLHF.